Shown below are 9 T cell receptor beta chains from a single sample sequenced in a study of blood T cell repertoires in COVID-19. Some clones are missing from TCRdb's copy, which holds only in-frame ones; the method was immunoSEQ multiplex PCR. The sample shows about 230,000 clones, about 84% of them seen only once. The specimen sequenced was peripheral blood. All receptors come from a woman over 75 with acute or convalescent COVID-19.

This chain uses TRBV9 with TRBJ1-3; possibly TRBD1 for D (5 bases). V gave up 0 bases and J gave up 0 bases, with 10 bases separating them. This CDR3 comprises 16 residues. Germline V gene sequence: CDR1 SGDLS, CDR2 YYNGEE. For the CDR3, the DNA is TGTGCCAGCAGCGTAGTGGGGGGGGACTCTGGAAACACCATATATTTT. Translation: CASSVVGGDSGNTIYF. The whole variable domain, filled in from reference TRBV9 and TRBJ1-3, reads DSGVTQTPKHLITATGQRVTLRCSPRSGDLSVYWYQQSLDQGLQFLIQYYNGEERAKGNILERFSAQQFPDLHSELNLSSLELGDSALYFCASSVVGGDSGNTIYFGEGSWLTVV.

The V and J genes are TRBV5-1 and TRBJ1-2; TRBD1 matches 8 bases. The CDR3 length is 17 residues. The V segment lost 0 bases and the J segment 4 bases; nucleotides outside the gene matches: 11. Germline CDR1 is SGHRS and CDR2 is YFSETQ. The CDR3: CASSLAGQGPVIYGYTF. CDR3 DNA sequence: TGCGCCAGCAGCTTGGCCGGACAGGGCCCTGTAATCTATGGCTACACCTTC. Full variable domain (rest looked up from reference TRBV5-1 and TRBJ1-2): KAGVTQTPRYLIKTRGQQVTLSCSPISGHRSVSWYQQTPGQGLQFLFEYFSETQRNKGNFPGRFSGRQFSNSRSEMNVSTLELGDSALYLCASSLAGQGPVIYGYTFGSGTRLTVV.

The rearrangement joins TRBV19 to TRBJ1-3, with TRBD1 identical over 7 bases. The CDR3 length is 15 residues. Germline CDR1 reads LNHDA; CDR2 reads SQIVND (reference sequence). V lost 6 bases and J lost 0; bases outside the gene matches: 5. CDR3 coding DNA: TGTGCCAGTAGCGACAGGGTACACTCTGGAAACACCATATATTTT. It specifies CASSDRVHSGNTIYF.

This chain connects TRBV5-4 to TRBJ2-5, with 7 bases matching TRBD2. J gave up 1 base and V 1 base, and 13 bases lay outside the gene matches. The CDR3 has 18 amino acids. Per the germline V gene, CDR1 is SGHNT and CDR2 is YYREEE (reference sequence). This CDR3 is CASSLRAWKIAGQETQYF. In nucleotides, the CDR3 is TGTGCCAGCAGCTTGCGAGCTTGGAAAATAGCGGGCCAAGAGACCCAGTACTTC.

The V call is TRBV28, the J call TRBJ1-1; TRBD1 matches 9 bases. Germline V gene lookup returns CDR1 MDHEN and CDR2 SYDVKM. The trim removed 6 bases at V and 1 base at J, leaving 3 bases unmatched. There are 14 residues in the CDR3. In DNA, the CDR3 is TGTGCCAGCAGAACAGGGGGCGCGAACACTGAAGCTTTCTTT. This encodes CASRTGGANTEAFF.

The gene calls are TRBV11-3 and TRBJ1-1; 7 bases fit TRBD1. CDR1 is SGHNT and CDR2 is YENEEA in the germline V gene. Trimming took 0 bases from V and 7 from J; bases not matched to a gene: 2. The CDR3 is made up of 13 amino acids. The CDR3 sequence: CASSLDRTGEAFF. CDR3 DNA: TGTGCCAGCAGCTTAGACAGGACAGGTGAAGCTTTCTTT.

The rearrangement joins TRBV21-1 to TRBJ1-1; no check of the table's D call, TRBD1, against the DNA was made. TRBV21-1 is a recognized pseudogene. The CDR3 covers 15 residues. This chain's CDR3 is CASSKTPRGGTEAFF. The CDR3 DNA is TGTGCCAGCAGCAAAACTCCCCGAGGGGGCACTGAAGCTTTCTTT.

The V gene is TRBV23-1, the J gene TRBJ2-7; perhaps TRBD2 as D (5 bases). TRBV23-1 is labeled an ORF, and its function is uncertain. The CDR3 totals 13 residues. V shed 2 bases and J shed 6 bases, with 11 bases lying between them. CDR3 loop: CASSQHRDLEQYF. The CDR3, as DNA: TGCGCCAGCAGTCAACACCGGGATCTCGAGCAGTACTTC.

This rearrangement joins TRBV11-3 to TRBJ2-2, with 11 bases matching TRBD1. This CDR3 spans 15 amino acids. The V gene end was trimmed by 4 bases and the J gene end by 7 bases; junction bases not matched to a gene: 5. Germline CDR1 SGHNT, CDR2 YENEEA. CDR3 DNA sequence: TGTGCCAGCAGCTCCGGGACAGGGGGGAACGGGGAGCTGTTTTTT. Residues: CASSSGTGGNGELFF.